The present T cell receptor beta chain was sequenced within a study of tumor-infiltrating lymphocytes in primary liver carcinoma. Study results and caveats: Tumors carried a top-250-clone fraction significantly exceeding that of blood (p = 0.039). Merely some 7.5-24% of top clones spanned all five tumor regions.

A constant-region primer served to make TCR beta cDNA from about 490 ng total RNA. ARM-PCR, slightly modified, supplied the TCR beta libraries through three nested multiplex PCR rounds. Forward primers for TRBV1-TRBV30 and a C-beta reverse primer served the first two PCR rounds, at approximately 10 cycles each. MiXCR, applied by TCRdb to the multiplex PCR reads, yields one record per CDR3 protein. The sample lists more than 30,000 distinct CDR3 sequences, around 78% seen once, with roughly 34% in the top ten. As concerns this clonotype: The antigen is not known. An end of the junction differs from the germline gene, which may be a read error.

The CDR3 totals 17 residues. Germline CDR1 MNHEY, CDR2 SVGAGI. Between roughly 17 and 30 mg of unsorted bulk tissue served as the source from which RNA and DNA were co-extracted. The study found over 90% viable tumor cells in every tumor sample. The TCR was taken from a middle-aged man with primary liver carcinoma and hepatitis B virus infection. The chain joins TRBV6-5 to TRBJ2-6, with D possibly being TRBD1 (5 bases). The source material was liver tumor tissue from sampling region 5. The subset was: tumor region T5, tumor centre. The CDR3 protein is CASGYSQGLSGANVLIF. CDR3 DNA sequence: TGTGCCAGCGGTTACTCTCAGGGTTTATCTGGGGCCAATGTCCTGATTTTC.